A selection of T cell receptor beta chains follows, all from one sample in a study of OX40 agonist ivuxolimab in advanced cancers. Clones were read by immunoSEQ multiplex PCR, and TCRdb kept only the in-frame ones, dropping some. The sample has about 77,000 clones, just under 90% seen once. Sequencing used CD4+ or CD8+ T cells sorted from blood, obtained in a trial of the OX40 agonist ivuxolimab. These receptors all stem from an adult with an advanced solid tumor such as melanoma, head and neck, liver or kidney cancer. Each CDR3 is given with its conserved first and last residue. The order of the fields is clone size, J gene, D gene, V gene, CDR3 DNA, CDR3 protein. D genes are given only for firm matches. Not every row has a clone size; where given, it reads once, few, many or a size class.

>NA|TRBJ2-7|NA|TRBV11-3
TGTGCCAGCAGCTTAGGCGCAACCTACGAGCAGTACTTC
CASSLGATYEQYF
>NA|TRBJ1-4|NA|TRBV18
TGTGCCAGCTCACCCCAGGGGAAGGGTGAAAAACTGTTTTTT
CASSPQGKGEKLFF
>NA|TRBJ1-2|NA|TRBV18
TGTGCCAGCTCACCGGTGTGGGACCCGGACGACTATGGCTACACCTTC
CASSPVWDPDDYGYTF
>NA|TRBJ2-6|TRBD2|TRBV7-9
TGTGCCAGCAGCTCACGTGGGGGACTAGTGCCTCTTGGGGCCAACGTCCTGACTTTC
CASSSRGGLVPLGANVLTF
>NA|TRBJ1-5|NA|TRBV4-1
TGCGCCAGCAGCCAAGGGTATGGGCTTGGCAGTAGCAATCAGCCCCAGCATTTT
CASSQGYGLGSSNQPQHF
>NA|TRBJ1-1|TRBD1|TRBV18
TGTGCCAGCTCCCCGGGCCAGGGGGCTGTAGCTTTCTTT
CASSPGQGAVAFF
>NA|TRBJ2-7|NA|TRBV21-1
TGTGCCAGCAGCAAAGTCGGGAAGAAACCCTACGAGCAGTACTTC
CASSKVGKKPYEQYF
>NA|TRBJ1-5|NA|TRBV7-8
TGTGCCAGCAGCCCTTGGGACGGATATAGCAATCAGCCCCAGCATTTT
CASSPWDGYSNQPQHF
>NA|TRBJ2-2|NA|TRBV28
TGTGCCAGCTCACCGTATTGGGCTGCGACCCCGTCGAGGACCGGGGAGCTGTTTTTT
CASSPYWAATPSRTGELFF
>NA|TRBJ2-1|TRBD2|TRBV6-4
TGTGCCAGCAGTCATAGCGGGGGTGCAAGCTCCTACAATGAGCAGTTCTTC
CASSHSGGASSYNEQFF
>NA|TRBJ2-7|NA|TRBV30
TGTGCCTGGAGGTCATGGTCTGGTGGACCCGGGGGCGAGCAGTACTTC
CAWRSWSGGPGGEQYF
>NA|TRBJ2-1|TRBD2|TRBV14
TGTGCCAGCAGCCAAGGGTGGCTAGCGGGAGGGCAGTTCTTC
CASSQGWLAGGQFF
>NA|TRBJ2-3|NA|TRBV2
TGTGCCAGCGGCGGGCAGTTTAGCACAGATACGCAGTATTTT
CASGGQFSTDTQYF
>NA|TRBJ2-7|NA|TRBV30
TGTGCCTGGAGTCCTCCGGGGGTTGCCTACGAGCAGTACTTC
CAWSPPGVAYEQYF
>NA|TRBJ2-2|TRBD1|TRBV2
TGTGCCAGCAGTACTAGACAGGGCACCGGGGAGCTGTTTTTT
CASSTRQGTGELFF
>NA|TRBJ2-7|TRBD2|TRBV6-6
TGTGCCAGCATCTTCCGACTAGCGGTGGGGGAGCAGTACTTC
CASIFRLAVGEQYF
>NA|TRBJ1-6|NA|TRBV6-5
TGTGCCAGCAGTTACTCTTGGGGAGATAGGTCACCCCTCCACTTT
CASSYSWGDRSPLHF
>NA|TRBJ1-2|NA|TRBV5-6
TGTGCCAGCAGCTCCTCTTGGGGAGGGAATAACTATGGCTACACCTTC
CASSSSWGGNNYGYTF
>few|TRBJ1-2|NA|TRBV6-5
TGTGCCAGCAGAACGCAAGGTGGGGGCTACACCTTC
CASRTQGGGYTF
>NA|TRBJ1-2|TRBD1|TRBV5-1
TGCGCCAGCAGCTTGGTGGGACAGGGACCTCATGGCTACACCTTC
CASSLVGQGPHGYTF
>NA|TRBJ1-2|TRBD1|TRBV6-5
TGTGCCAGCAGTTACTACGGACAGGCGATTTATGGCTACACCTTC
CASSYYGQAIYGYTF
>NA|TRBJ2-7|NA|TRBV30
TGTGCCTGGAGTGTACGTTCCTACGAGCAGTACTTC
CAWSVRSYEQYF
>NA|TRBJ2-7|NA|TRBV5-1
TGCGCCAGCAGCTTGGGGCTTCTAGCGTTTGAGCAGTACTTC
CASSLGLLAFEQYF
>NA|TRBJ1-5|NA|TRBV30
TGTGCCTGGAGTAGAGACAGTCAAGGCAATCAGCCCCAGCATTTT
CAWSRDSQGNQPQHF
>NA|TRBJ2-7|TRBD2|TRBV6-6
TGTGCCAGCAGCCCCGGAAGCGGGAGGTCCGAGCAGTACTTC
CASSPGSGRSEQYF
>NA|TRBJ2-3|NA|TRBV28
TGTGCCAGCAGGACAGGGAGGGAGGGTTTAGAGGGAGATACGCAGTATTTT
CASRTGREGLEGDTQYF
>NA|TRBJ1-3|NA|TRBV6-5
TGTGCCAGCAGTTACCGAATGTCACCCTCTGGAAACACCATATATTTT
CASSYRMSPSGNTIYF
>NA|TRBJ2-5|NA|TRBV23-1
TGCGCCAGCAGTCAATCCCCGGGAGCTGAGACCCAGTACTTC
CASSQSPGAETQYF
>NA|TRBJ2-3|TRBD2|TRBV4-1
TGCGCCAGCAGCCAGGGGGGGACTTCTTATACGCAGTATTTT
CASSQGGTSYTQYF
>NA|TRBJ1-5|NA|TRBV7-4
TGTGCCAGCAGCATAACCCGAGTCGATCAGCCCCAGCATTTT
CASSITRVDQPQHF
>NA|TRBJ2-1|NA|TRBV4-1
TGCGCCAGCAGCCAAGAAGGGCTAGCGACCAACAATGAGCAGTTCTTC
CASSQEGLATNNEQFF
>once|TRBJ1-2|NA|TRBV7-2
TGTGCCAGCAGCTTTCTGCAGTATGGCTACACCTTC
CASSFLQYGYTF
>NA|TRBJ1-5|NA|TRBV11-2
TGTGCCAGCAGCTCTAGGGCCGAGGGTCAGCCCCAGCATTTT
CASSSRAEGQPQHF
>NA|TRBJ2-7|TRBD1|TRBV4-1
TGCGCCAGCAGCAATCCGGGACAGGGGAATTACGAGCAGTACTTC
CASSNPGQGNYEQYF
>NA|TRBJ2-3|NA|TRBV7-2
TGTGCCAGCAGCCCACGCCGCACAGATACGCAGTATTTT
CASSPRRTDTQYF
>NA|TRBJ2-4|NA|TRBV7-9
TGTGCCAGCAGCTCCGGCGGGGGACAAATAGCCAAAAACATTCAGTACTTC
CASSSGGGQIAKNIQYF
>NA|TRBJ1-1|NA|TRBV10-2
TGCGCCAGCAGTAACGTCGCGGGGAACACTGAAGCTTTCTTT
CASSNVAGNTEAFF
>NA|TRBJ1-4|NA|TRBV2
TGTGCCAGCAGTGAAGGGGGGGGTTCGAATGAAAAACTGTTTTTT
CASSEGGGSNEKLFF
>NA|TRBJ2-1|NA|TRBV12-5
TGTGCTAGTGGTTTGGTACAAAGAGGGAATGGGAATGAGCAGTTCTTC
CASGLVQRGNGNEQFF
>NA|TRBJ1-4|TRBD1|TRBV28
TGTGCCAGCAGTTTAACAGGGGTTGCAACTAATGAAAAACTGTTTTTT
CASSLTGVATNEKLFF
>NA|TRBJ2-5|NA|TRBV2
TGTGCCACCCCCGGGACTCAGTACCAAGAGACCCAGTACTTC
CATPGTQYQETQYF
>NA|TRBJ1-1|NA|TRBV2
TGTGCCAGCTTGGGACATCCGAACACTGAAGCTTTCTTT
CASLGHPNTEAFF
>NA|TRBJ2-2|TRBD2|TRBV18
TGTGCCAGCTCACCCCGGACTAGACCGACGAACACCGGGGAGCTGTTTTTT
CASSPRTRPTNTGELFF
>NA|TRBJ2-1|TRBD2|TRBV29-1
TGCAGCGTTGGACTAGCGGGGGAATACAATGAGCAGTTCTTC
CSVGLAGEYNEQFF
>NA|TRBJ2-1|NA|TRBV4-1
TGCGCCAGCAGCCAAGCGCCTAGCAATGAGCAGTTCTTC
CASSQAPSNEQFF
>NA|TRBJ2-2|TRBD2|TRBV28
TGTGCCAGCAATGTAGCGGGGCCCGGCGGCGGGGAGCTGTTTTTT
CASNVAGPGGGELFF
>NA|TRBJ2-5|NA|TRBV11-2
TGTGCCAGCAGCTTTGGTGAGGAGACCCAGTACTTC
CASSFGEETQYF
>NA|TRBJ2-3|NA|TRBV29-1
TGCAGCGTTGGAGGGATCGCAGATACGCAGTATTTT
CSVGGIADTQYF